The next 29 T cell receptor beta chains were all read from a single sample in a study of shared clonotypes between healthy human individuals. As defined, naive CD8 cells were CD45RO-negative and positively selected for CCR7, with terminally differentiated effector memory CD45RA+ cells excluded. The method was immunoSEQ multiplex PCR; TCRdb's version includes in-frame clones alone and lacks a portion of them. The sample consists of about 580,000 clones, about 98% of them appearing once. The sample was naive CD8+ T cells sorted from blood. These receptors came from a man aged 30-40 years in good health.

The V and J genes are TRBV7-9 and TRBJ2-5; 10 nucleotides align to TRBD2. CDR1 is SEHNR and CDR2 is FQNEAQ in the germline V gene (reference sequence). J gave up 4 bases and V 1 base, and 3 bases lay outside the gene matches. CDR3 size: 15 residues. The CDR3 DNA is TGTGCCAGCAGCTTAGGATTAGCGGGAGGAGAGACCCAGTACTTC. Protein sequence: CASSLGLAGGETQYF.

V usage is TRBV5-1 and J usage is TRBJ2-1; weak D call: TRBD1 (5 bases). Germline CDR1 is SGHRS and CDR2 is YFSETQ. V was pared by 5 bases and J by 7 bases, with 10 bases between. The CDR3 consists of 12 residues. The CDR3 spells CASSRGSNEQFF. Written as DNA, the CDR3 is TGCGCCAGCAGTAGGGGTTCGAATGAGCAGTTCTTC.

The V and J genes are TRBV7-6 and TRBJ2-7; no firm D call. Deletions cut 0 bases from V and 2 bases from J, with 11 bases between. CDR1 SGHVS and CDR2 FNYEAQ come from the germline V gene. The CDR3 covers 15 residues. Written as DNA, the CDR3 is TGTGCCAGCAGCTTAGCCGGAGCCCGAACCTACGAGCAGTACTTC. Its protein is CASSLAGARTYEQYF.

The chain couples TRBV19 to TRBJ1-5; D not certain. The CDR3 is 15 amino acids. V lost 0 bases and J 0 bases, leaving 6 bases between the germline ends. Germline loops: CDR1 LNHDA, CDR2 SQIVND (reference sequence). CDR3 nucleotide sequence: TGTGCCAGTAGTATAGAAGGGAATAGCAATCAGCCCCAGCATTTT. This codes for CASSIEGNSNQPQHF.

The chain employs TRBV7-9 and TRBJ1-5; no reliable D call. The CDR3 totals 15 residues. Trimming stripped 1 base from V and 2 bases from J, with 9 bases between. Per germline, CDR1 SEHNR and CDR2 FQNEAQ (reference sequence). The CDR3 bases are TGTGCCAGCAGCTTAGACGTCACCGGCAATCAGCCCCAGCATTTT. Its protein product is CASSLDVTGNQPQHF.

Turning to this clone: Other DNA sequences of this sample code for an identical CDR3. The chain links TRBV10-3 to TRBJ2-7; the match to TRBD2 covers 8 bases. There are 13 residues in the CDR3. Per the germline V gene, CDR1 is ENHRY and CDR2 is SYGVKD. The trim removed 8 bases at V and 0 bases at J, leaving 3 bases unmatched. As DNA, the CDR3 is TGTGCCATCTCTAGCGGGCCCTCCTACGAGCAGTACTTC. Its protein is CAISSGPSYEQYF.

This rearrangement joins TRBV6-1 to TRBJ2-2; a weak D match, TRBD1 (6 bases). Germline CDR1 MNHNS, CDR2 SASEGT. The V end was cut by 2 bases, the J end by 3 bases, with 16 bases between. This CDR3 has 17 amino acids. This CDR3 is CASSENLDRRYTGELFF. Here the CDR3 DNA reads TGTGCCAGCAGTGAAAACCTGGACAGAAGGTACACCGGGGAGCTGTTTTTT.

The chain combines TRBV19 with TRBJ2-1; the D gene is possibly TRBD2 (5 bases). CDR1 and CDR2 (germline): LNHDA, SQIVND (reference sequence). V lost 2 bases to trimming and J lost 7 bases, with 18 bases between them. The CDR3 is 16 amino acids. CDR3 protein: CASSISLAPPRNEQFF. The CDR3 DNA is TGTGCCAGTAGTATAAGCCTAGCACCCCCGAGGAATGAGCAGTTCTTC.

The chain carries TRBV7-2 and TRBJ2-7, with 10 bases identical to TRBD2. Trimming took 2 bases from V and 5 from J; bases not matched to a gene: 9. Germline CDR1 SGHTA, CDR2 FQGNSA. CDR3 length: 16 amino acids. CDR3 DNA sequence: TGTGCCAGCAGCTTAAGTCCGACTAGCGGGTTTGACGAGCAGTACTTC. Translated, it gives CASSLSPTSGFDEQYF.

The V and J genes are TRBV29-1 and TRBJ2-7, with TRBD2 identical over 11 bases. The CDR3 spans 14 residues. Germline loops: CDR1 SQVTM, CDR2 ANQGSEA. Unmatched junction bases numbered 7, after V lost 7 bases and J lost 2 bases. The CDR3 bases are TGCAGCGCTCTCCTAGCGGGAGGACCCTACGAGCAGTACTTC. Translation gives CSALLAGGPYEQYF.

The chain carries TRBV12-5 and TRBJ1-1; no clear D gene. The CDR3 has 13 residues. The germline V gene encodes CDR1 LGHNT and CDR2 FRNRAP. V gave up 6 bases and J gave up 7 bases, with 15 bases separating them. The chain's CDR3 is CASGNSPFSEAFF. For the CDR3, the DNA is TGTGCTAGTGGCAACAGTCCTTTTAGTGAAGCTTTCTTT.

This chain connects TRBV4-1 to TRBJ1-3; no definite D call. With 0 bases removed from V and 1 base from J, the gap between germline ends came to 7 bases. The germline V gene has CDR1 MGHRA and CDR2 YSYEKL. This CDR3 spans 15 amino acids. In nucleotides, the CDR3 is TGCGCCAGCAGCCAAGATAGGGATTCTGGAAACACCATATATTTT. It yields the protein CASSQDRDSGNTIYF.

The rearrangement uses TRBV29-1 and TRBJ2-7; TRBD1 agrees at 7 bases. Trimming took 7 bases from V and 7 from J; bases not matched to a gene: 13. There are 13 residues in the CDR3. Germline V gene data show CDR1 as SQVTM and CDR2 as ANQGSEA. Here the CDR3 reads CSAILQGLGEQYF. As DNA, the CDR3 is TGCAGCGCTATATTACAGGGGCTAGGTGAGCAGTACTTC.

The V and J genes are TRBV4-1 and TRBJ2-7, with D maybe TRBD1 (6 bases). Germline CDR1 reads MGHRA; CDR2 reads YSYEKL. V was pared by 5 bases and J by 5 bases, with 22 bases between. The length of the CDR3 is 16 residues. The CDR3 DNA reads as TGCGCCAGCAGCGCCCCTTCCCGGGACACCCAACACGAGCAGTACTTC. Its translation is CASSAPSRDTQHEQYF.

The CDR3 region is CAISDYRGRTNYGYTF. For the CDR3, the DNA is TGTGCCATCAGTGATTACAGGGGCCGAACTAACTATGGCTACACCTTC. This chain uses TRBV10-3 with TRBJ1-2; 7 nucleotides agree with TRBD1. Unmatched junction bases numbered 7, after V lost 3 bases and J lost 0 bases. The CDR3 covers 16 residues. From germline, CDR1 is ENHRY and CDR2 SYGVKD.

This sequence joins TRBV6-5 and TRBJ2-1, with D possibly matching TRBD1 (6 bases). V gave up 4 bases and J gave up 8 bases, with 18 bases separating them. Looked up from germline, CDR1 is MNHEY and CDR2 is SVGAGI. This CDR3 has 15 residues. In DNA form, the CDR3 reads TGTGCCAGCAGTTCACCGGGACACAAGGGCGATGAGCAGTTCTTC. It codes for CASSSPGHKGDEQFF.

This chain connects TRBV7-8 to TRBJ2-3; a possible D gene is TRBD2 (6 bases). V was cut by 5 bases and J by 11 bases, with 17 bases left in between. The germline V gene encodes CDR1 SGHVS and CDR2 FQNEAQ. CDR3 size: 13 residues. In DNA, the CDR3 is TGTGCCAGCAGCCACGGGCCCACGCGGGGGCAGTATTTT. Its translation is CASSHGPTRGQYF.

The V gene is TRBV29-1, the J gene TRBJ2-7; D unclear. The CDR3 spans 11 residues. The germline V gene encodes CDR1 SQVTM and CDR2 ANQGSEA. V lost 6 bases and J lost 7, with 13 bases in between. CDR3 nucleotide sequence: TGCAGCGTCCGGTCGGGCGGTGAGCAGTACTTC. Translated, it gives CSVRSGGEQYF.

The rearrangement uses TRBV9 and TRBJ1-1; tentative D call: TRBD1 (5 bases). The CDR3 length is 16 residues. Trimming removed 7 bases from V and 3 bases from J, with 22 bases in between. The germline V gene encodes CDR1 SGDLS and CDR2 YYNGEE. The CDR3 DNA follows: TGTGCCAGCGGCATCGAGAGGGGACTTGGGGACACTGAAGCTTTCTTT. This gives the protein CASGIERGLGDTEAFF.

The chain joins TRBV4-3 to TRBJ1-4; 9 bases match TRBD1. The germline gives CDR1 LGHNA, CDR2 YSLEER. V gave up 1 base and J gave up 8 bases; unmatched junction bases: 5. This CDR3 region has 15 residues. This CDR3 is CASSQGTGVVEKLFF. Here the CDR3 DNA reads TGCGCCAGCAGCCAAGGGACAGGGGTCGTGGAAAAACTGTTTTTT.

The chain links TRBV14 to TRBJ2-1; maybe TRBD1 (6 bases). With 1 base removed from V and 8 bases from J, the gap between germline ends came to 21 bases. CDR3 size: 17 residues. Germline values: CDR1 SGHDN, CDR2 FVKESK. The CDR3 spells CASSQGAMAQGWDEQFF. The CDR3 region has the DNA TGTGCCAGCAGCCAAGGGGCGATGGCGCAGGGGTGGGATGAGCAGTTCTTC.

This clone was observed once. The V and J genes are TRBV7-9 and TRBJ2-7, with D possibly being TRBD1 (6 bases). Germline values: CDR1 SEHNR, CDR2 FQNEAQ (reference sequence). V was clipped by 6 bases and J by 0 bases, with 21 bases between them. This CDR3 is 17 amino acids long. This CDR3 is CASSSGPGTKSSYEQYF. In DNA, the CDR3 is TGTGCCAGCAGTTCTGGACCCGGGACAAAAAGCTCCTACGAGCAGTACTTC. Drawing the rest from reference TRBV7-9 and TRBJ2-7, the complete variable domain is DTGVSQNPRHKITKRGQNVTFRCDPISEHNRLYWYRQTLGQGPEFLTYFQNEAQLEKSRLLSDRFSAERPKGSFSTLEIQRTEQGDSAMYLCASSSGPGTKSSYEQYFGPGTRLTVT.

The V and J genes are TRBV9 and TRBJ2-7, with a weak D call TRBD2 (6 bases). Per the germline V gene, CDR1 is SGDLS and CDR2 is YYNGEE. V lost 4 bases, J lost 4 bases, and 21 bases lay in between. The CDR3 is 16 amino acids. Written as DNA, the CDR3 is TGTGCCAGCAGCTCTACGGGGGACCCAACAAGATACGAGCAGTACTTC. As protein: CASSSTGDPTRYEQYF.

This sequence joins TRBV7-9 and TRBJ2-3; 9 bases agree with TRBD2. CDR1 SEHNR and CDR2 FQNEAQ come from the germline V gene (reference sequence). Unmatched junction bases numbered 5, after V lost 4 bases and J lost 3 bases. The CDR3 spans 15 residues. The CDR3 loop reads CASSYSTSGTDTQYF. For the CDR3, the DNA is TGTGCCAGCAGCTATTCGACTAGCGGTACAGATACGCAGTATTTT.

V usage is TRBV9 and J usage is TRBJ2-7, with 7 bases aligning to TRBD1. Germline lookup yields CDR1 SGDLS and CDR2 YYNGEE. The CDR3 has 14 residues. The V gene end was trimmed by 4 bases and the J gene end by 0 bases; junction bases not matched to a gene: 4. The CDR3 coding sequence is TGTGCCAGCAGCACAGGGGCAGGCTCCTACGAGCAGTACTTC. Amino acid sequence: CASSTGAGSYEQYF.

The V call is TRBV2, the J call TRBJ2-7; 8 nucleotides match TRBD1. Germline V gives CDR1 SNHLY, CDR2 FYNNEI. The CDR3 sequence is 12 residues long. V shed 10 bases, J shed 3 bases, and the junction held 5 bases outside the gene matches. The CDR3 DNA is TGTGCCATAGACAGGGGTGACTACGAGCAGTACTTC. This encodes CAIDRGDYEQYF.

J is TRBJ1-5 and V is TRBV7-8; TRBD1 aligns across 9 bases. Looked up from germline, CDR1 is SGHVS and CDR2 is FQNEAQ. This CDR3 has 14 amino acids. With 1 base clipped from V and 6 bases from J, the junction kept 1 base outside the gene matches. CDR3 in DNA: TGTGCCAGCAGCTTAGGACAGGGGGTTCAGCCCCAGCATTTT. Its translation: CASSLGQGVQPQHF.

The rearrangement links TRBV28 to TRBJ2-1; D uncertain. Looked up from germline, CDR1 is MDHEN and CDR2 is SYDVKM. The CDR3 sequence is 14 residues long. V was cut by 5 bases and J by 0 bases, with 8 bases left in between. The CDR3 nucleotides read TGTGCCAGCAGTCGCCAGAGCTCCTACAATGAGCAGTTCTTC. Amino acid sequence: CASSRQSSYNEQFF.

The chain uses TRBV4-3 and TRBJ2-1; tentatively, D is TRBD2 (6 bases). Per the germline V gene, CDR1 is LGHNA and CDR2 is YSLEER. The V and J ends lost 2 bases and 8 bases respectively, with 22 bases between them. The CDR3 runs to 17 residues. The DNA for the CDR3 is TGCGCCAGCAGCCAAAAGGGGACTCTGGGGGGTCGCGATGAGCAGTTCTTC. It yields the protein CASSQKGTLGGRDEQFF.